This T cell receptor (beta chain) derives from a study of CD8+ T cells in alopecia areata. RNA was isolated and reverse transcribed to cDNA, the sequencing template. The method was immunoSEQ multiplex PCR; TCRdb's version includes in-frame clones alone and lacks a portion of them. The sample has over 150,000 clones; roughly 50% are singletons. Sample treatment: oral pan-JAK inhibitor, 5-10 mg twice daily. CDR3 length: 11 residues. J gave up 8 bases and V 4 bases, and 2 bases lay outside the gene matches. The germline CDR1 and CDR2 sequences are SGHDT and YYEEEE. Regarding this clone: What it binds is not known.

General observations from the study: Scalp and blood samples kept many expanded lesional clones throughout tofacitinib.

Sequencing was performed on CD8+ T cells sorted from blood, taken at week 24, from a patient treated with tofacitinib. The rearrangement uses TRBV5-6 and TRBJ1-1; TRBD1 matches 7 bases. This sequence originates from a human donor with alopecia areata. CDR3 loop: CASSRTGEAFF. DNA of the CDR3: TGTGCCAGCAGCCGGACAGGCGAAGCTTTCTTT.